This entry lists 10 T cell receptor beta chains sequenced from one sample in a study of blood T cell repertoires in COVID-19. Libraries were prepared by immunoSEQ multiplex PCR; TCRdb keeps only in-frame clonotypes and omits some of them. The sample has about 100,000 clones; 88% are singletons. The sample comprised peripheral blood. Receptors were obtained from a woman aged 55-69 years with acute or convalescent COVID-19.

The J gene is TRBJ2-5, the V gene TRBV5-1, with 7 bases matching TRBD2. Looked up from germline, CDR1 is SGHRS and CDR2 is YFSETQ. V shed 0 bases and J 0 bases; nucleotides not matched to a gene: 2. The CDR3 contains 15 residues. CDR3 in DNA: TGCGCCAGCAGCTTGGTGGCGGGAGACCAAGAGACCCAGTACTTC. It is translated as CASSLVAGDQETQYF.

This chain links TRBV19 with TRBJ1-3; perhaps TRBD1 as D (6 bases). The V gene's germline CDR1 is LNHDA and CDR2 SQIVND (reference sequence). Trimming removed 10 bases from V and 3 bases from J, with 16 bases in between. There are 14 residues in the CDR3. CDR3 region: CATKFEGVGNTIYF. The CDR3 nucleotides read TGTGCCACCAAGTTTGAGGGGGTTGGAAACACCATATATTTT.

Only a few counts were recorded for this clone. The chain uses TRBV30 and TRBJ1-4; D is unresolved. The CDR3 sequence is 12 residues long. V was cut by 4 bases and J by 8 bases, with 11 bases left in between. Germline V CDR1 and CDR2: GTSNPN, SVGIG (reference sequence). The CDR3 loop reads CAWTPGGEKLFF. The DNA of the CDR3 is TGTGCCTGGACCCCTGGAGGGGAAAAACTGTTTTTT.

The gene calls are TRBV7-9 and TRBJ1-1, with a tentative D call TRBD1 (5 bases). With 3 bases removed from V and 3 bases from J, the gap between germline ends came to 14 bases. The CDR3 is made up of 15 amino acids. In germline, CDR1 is SEHNR, CDR2 FQNEAQ (reference sequence). This CDR3 reads CASSFWGRKDTEAFF. The CDR3 bases are TGTGCCAGCAGCTTTTGGGGCAGGAAAGACACTGAAGCTTTCTTT.

This chain links TRBV7-3 with TRBJ1-3; TRBD1 agrees at 10 bases. The CDR3 loop spans 15 amino acids. From germline, CDR1 is SGHTA and CDR2 FQGTGA. The J segment lost 4 bases and the V segment lost 3 bases, leaving 3 bases of the junction unmatched. CDR3 coding DNA: TGTGCCAGCAGCTTGACAGGGGGCAAAGGAAACACCATATATTTT. It translates to CASSLTGGKGNTIYF.

The rearrangement joins TRBV5-1 to TRBJ2-1; 13 bases line up with TRBD2. The trim removed 3 bases at V and 7 bases at J, leaving 4 bases unmatched. Germline values: CDR1 SGHRS, CDR2 YFSETQ. The CDR3 is made up of 15 amino acids. The CDR3 here is CASSSTSGRLNEQFF. The CDR3 DNA reads as TGCGCCAGCAGCTCGACTAGCGGGAGGCTGAATGAGCAGTTCTTC.

The rearrangement links TRBV7-3 to TRBJ1-1; 9 nucleotides match TRBD1. Per the germline V gene, CDR1 is SGHTA and CDR2 is FQGTGA. The CDR3 is made up of 16 amino acids. V dropped 4 bases and J dropped 1; count of bases not matched to a gene: 7. CDR3 nucleotides: TGTGCCAGCAGCTATACAGGGGGCCGTACGAACACTGAAGCTTTCTTT. It specifies CASSYTGGRTNTEAFF. The whole variable domain, remainder taken from reference TRBV7-3 and TRBJ1-1, is GAGVSQTPSNKVTEKGKYVELRCDPISGHTALYWYRQSLGQGPEFLIYFQGTGAADDSGLPNDRFFAVRPEGSVSTLKIQRTERGDSAVYLCASSYTGGRTNTEAFFGQGTRLTVV.

This clone has a handful of counts. The chain joins TRBV14 to TRBJ1-3; TRBD1 agrees at 9 bases. This CDR3 spans 18 amino acids. Unmatched junction bases numbered 9, after V lost 3 bases and J lost 0 bases. Germline CDR1 reads SGHDN; CDR2 reads FVKESK. CDR3 nucleotides: TGTGCCAGCAGCCACCGGGACAGGGATCTTTTCTCTGGAAACACCATATATTTT. This gives the protein CASSHRDRDLFSGNTIYF.

This rearrangement joins TRBV9 to TRBJ2-7, with 11 nucleotides matching TRBD2. Germline-derived CDR1 and CDR2 are SGDLS and YYNGEE. Unmatched junction bases numbered 3, after V lost 1 base and J lost 3 bases. The CDR3 runs to 15 residues. CDR3 residues: CASSVSTSGSYEQYF. The CDR3 DNA follows: TGTGCCAGCAGCGTAAGTACTAGCGGGAGCTACGAGCAGTACTTC.

The V call is TRBV24-1, the J call TRBJ1-2; D is perhaps TRBD1 (6 bases). The V gene lost 6 bases and the J gene lost 5 bases, with 9 bases spanning the gap. The germline V gene has CDR1 KGHDR and CDR2 SFDVKD. The length of the CDR3 is 12 residues. CDR3 sequence (DNA): TGTGCCACCAGTACTACAGGGTATGGCTACACCTTC. This translates into CATSTTGYGYTF.